These T cell receptor beta chains were read from a single sample in a study of T cell clonotyping in hematopoietic cell transplantation. TCRdb's table, derived via immunoSEQ multiplex PCR, lists solely in-frame clones and lacks some. The sample contains tens of thousands of clones, 94% of which appear only once. Sequencing was done on a sample of peripheral blood mononuclear cells. These receptors came from a woman aged 45 to 65 in good health. Some clones in this sample may be carry-over from other donors' samples. CDR3s include the opening cysteine and the closing phenylalanine or tryptophan.

>TRBV2|TRBJ1-2
CASSDDRANYGYTF
>TRBV29-1|TRBJ2-2
CSVGQGVNTGELFF
>TRBV6-7|TRBJ1-5
CAIRTGPDNQPQHF
>TRBV30|TRBJ2-2
CAWSASYTGELFF
>TRBV10-3|TRBJ2-6
CAIKGQDSGANVLTF
>TRBV19|TRBJ1-1
CASSRVRGTEAFF
>TRBV7-6|TRBJ2-2
CASSPKEAGELFF
>TRBV30|TRBJ1-2
CAWSSPRQYYGYTF
>TRBV27|TRBJ1-1
CASSLYGAEAEAFF
>TRBV5-1|TRBJ2-3
CASSSPASGGLDTQYF
>TRBV6-5|TRBJ2-3
CASSSLAGGTEDTQYF
>TRBV7-2|TRBJ2-7
CASSLDREAYEQYF
>TRBV7-9|TRBJ1-4
CASSSTIGGRGEKLFF
>TRBV10-3|TRBJ1-4
CAIGDSRWEKLFF
>TRBV2|TRBJ1-1
CASNPDRGNTEAFF
>TRBV6-6|TRBJ2-7
CASSTSGGQGFYEQYF
>TRBV5-1|TRBJ1-2
CASSLAPENYGYTF
>TRBV19|TRBJ1-2
CASSMEGPTANYGYTF
>TRBV4-1|TRBJ2-1
CASSQESGASYNEQFF
>TRBV10-3|TRBJ1-5
CAISAAPTTVSNQPQHF
>TRBV7-2|TRBJ2-2
CASSSLPAAAGQTGELFF
>TRBV7-9|TRBJ2-4
CASSLDSRRAKNIQYF
>TRBV19|TRBJ1-5
CASSTGGEGNQPQHF
>TRBV5-4|TRBJ1-6
CASSLLGGYDSPLHF
>TRBV15|TRBJ2-7
CATSRDRHDYEQYF
>TRBV5-1|TRBJ1-1
CASSLVVGQGGTEAFF
>TRBV11-3|TRBJ1-1
CASSPRTGSEMNTEAFF
>TRBV2|TRBJ2-7
CASRGGARYEQYF
>TRBV15|TRBJ1-1
CATSKEGNTEAFF
>TRBV19|TRBJ2-1
CASSIDLETVTYNEQFF
>TRBV4-3|TRBJ1-2
CASSQERGAYGYTF
>TRBV11-3|TRBJ1-4
CASSPKGSKGLFF